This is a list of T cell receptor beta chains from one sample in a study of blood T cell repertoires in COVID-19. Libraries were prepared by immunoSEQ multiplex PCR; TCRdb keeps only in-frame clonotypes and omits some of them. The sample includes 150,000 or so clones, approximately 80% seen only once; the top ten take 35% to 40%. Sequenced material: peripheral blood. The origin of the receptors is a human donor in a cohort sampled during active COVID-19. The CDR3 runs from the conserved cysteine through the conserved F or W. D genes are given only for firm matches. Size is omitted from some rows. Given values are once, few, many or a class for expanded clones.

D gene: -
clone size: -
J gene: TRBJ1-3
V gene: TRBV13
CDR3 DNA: TGTGCCAGCAGCTTAGACCCCCGGAGCTCTGGAAACACCATATATTTT
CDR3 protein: CASSLDPRSSGNTIYF

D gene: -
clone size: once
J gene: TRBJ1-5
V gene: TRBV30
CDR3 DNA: TGTGCTATAAGGGTGGACAAAGGGAATCAGCCCCAGCATTTT
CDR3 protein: CAIRVDKGNQPQHF

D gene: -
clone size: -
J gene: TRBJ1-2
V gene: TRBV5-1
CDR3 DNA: TGCGCCAGCAGCTTGGAGACAGTTTATGGCTACACCTTC
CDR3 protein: CASSLETVYGYTF

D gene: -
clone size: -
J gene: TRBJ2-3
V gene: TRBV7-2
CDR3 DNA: TGTGCCAGCAGCACGGGGAGCCGATCAAGAACTAGCACAGATACGCAGTATTTT
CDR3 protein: CASSTGSRSRTSTDTQYF

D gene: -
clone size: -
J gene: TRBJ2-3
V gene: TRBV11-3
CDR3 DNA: TGTGCCAGCAGCTTAGCGCCGGGTCTGGGAGATACGCAGTATTTT
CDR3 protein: CASSLAPGLGDTQYF

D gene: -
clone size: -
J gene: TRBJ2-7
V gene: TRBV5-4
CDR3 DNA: TGTGCCAGCAGCTTGGTGGGCAGATCCTACGAGCAGTACTTC
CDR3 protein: CASSLVGRSYEQYF

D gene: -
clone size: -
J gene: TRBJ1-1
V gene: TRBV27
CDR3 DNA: TGTGCCAGCAGTTCCCTCGGCCCTCCAGGCACTGAAGCTTTCTTT
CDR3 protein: CASSSLGPPGTEAFF

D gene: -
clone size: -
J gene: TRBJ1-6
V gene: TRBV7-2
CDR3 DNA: TGTGCCAGCAGCTTAATTCAGGGATGGGATTCACCCCTCCACTTT
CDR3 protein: CASSLIQGWDSPLHF

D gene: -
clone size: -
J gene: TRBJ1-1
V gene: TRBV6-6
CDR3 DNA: TGTGCCAGCAGTTACGCCAGGAACACTGAAGCTTTCTTT
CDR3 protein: CASSYARNTEAFF

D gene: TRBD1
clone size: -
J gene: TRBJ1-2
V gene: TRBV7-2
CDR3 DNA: TGTGCCAGCAGCTTGAGGCCTCCGGGACAGGGAAGGGATGGCTACACCTTC
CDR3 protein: CASSLRPPGQGRDGYTF

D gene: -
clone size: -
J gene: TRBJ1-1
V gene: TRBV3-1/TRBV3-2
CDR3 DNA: TGTGCCAGCAGCCTTCCGACATCGAACACTGAAGCTTTCTTT
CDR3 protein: CASSLPTSNTEAFF

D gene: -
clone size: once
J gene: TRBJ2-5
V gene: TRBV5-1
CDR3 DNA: TGCGCCAGCAGCCAAGGGACTCGGGGTGGGACCCAGTACTTC
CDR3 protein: CASSQGTRGGTQYF

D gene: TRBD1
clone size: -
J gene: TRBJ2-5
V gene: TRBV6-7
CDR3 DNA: TGTGCCAGCAGTGGACAGGGGGACCAAGAGACCCAGTACTTC
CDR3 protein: CASSGQGDQETQYF

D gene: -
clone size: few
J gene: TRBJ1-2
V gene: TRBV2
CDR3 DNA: TGTGCCAGCAGTCCTGAGGGTGGCTACACCTTC
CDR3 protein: CASSPEGGYTF

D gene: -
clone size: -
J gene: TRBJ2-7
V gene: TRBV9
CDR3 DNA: TGTGCCAGCAGCGTAGGAGGTAGCGGAGGCTACGAGCAGTACTTC
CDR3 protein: CASSVGGSGGYEQYF

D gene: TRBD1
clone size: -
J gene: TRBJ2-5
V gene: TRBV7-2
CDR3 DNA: TGTGCCAGCAGCTCCCAGGGGGCTGGGGAGACCCAGTACTTC
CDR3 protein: CASSSQGAGETQYF

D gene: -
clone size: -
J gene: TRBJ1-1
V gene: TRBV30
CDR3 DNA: TGTGCCTGGAGGATCCCGGAGGGAGCTTTCTTT
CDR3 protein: CAWRIPEGAFF

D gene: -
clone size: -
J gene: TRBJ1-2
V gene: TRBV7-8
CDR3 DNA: TGTGCCAGCAGCCCCGCCAGGACAGAGAACTATGGCTACACCTTC
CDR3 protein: CASSPARTENYGYTF

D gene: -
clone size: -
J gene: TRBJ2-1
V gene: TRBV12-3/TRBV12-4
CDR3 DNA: TGTGCCAGCAGTTTGGGGGGTTCCGAGGAGCAGTTCTTC
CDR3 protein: CASSLGGSEEQFF

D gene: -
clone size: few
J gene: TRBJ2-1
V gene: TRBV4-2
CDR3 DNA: TGTGCCAGCAGCCAAGTCATCGGTGGACTGGCCTACAATGAGCAGTTCTTC
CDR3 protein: CASSQVIGGLAYNEQFF

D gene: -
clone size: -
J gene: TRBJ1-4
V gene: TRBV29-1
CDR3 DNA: TGCAGCGTTGCCACAGGAATGGAAGAAAAACTGTTTTTT
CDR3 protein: CSVATGMEEKLFF

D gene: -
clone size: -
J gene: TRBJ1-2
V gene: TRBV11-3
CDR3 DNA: TGTGCCAGCAGCCAATCTAGCTATGGCTACACCTTC
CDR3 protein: CASSQSSYGYTF

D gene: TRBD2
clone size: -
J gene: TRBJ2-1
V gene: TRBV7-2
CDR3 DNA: TGTGCCAGCAGCTTAGAAGGGACTAACTACAATGAGCAGTTCTTC
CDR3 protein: CASSLEGTNYNEQFF

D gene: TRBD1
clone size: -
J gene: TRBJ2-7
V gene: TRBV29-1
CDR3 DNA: TGCAGCGTGGGATGGACAGGGCAAACCTACGAGCAGTACTTC
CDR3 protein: CSVGWTGQTYEQYF

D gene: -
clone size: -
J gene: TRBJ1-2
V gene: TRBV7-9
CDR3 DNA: TGTGCCAGCAGCTTGGAGGATAACTATGGCTACACCTTC
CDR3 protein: CASSLEDNYGYTF

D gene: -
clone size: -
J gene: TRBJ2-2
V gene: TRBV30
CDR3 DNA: TGTGCCTGCCCACACAAAAGGGGGGGAAGGGAGCTGTTTTTT
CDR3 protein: CACPHKRGGRELFF

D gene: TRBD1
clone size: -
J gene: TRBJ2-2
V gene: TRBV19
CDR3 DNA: TGTGCCAGTAGTATCGGAGGACAGGGGACCGGGGAGCTGTTTTTT
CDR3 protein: CASSIGGQGTGELFF

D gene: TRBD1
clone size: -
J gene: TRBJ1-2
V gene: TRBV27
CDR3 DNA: TGTGCCAGCAGATCAGACAGGGGCTATGGCTACACCTTC
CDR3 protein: CASRSDRGYGYTF

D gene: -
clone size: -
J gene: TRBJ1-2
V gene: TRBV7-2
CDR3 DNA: TGTGCCAGCAGCCCGGCGGGTACAGCCTATGGCTACACCTTC
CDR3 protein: CASSPAGTAYGYTF

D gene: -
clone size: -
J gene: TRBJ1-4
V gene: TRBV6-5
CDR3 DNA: TGTGCCAGCAGACTACAGGCTTCTAATGAAAAACTGTTTTTT
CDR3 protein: CASRLQASNEKLFF

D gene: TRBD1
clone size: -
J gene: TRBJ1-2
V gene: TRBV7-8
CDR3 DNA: TGTGCCAGCAGCTTAGCGCGCGGACAGGGGGCTTATGGCTACACCTTC
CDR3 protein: CASSLARGQGAYGYTF

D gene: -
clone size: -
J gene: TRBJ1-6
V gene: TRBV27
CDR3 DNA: TGTGCCAGCAGTTTATTGCGGGGTTCCAATAATTCACCCCTCCACTTT
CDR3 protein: CASSLLRGSNNSPLHF

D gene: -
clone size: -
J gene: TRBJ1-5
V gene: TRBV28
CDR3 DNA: TGTGCCAGCGGCACTACGGGGGACAATCAGCCCCAGCATTTT
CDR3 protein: CASGTTGDNQPQHF

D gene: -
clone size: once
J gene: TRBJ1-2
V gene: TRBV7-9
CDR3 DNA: TGTGCCAGCAGCTTAGACAGTGAACCCTATGGTGGCTACACCTTC
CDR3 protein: CASSLDSEPYGGYTF

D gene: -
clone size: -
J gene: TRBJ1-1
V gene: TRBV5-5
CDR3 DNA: TGTGCCAGCAGCGCACAGGGTAGCACTGAAGCTTTCTTT
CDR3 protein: CASSAQGSTEAFF

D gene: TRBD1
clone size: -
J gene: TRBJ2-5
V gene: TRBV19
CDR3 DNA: TGTGCCAGTAGTATGGGGCGACAGGGGGCAGAGACCCAGTACTTC
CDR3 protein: CASSMGRQGAETQYF

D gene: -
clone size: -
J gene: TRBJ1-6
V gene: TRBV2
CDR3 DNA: TGTGCCAGCAGGATCCGGGACAACAATTCACCCCTCCACTTT
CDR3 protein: CASRIRDNNSPLHF

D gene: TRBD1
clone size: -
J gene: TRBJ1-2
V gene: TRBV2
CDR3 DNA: TGTGCCACCTGGGACAGAGCTAACTATGGCTACACCTTC
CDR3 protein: CATWDRANYGYTF

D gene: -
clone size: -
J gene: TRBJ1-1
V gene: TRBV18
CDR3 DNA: TGTGCCAGCTCACCACCGAATGGGGGCGCCGGTTCGACTGAAGCTTTCTTT
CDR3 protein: CASSPPNGGAGSTEAFF

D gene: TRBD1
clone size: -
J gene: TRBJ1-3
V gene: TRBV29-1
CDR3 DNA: TGCAGCGTTGCCCCCGGGACAGAAGGAAACACCATATATTTT
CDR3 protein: CSVAPGTEGNTIYF